The 21 T cell receptor beta chains reported below all come from one sample, sequenced in a study of graft-versus-host responses after intestinal transplantation. Generated by immunoSEQ multiplex PCR, the TCRdb table keeps only in-frame clones and is missing some. The repertoire holds 40,000 to 45,000 clones, with about 90% as singletons. Sequenced material: PBMCs, taken approximately 320 days after intestinal transplant. The receptors were gathered from a human patient who received an intestinal transplant, so some T cells may come from the graft donor.

This clone showed up just a few times. V is TRBV28 and J is TRBJ2-3; D call uncertain. Looked up from germline, CDR1 is MDHEN and CDR2 is SYDVKM. V lost 5 bases and J 2 bases, leaving 14 bases between the germline ends. This CDR3 contains 15 residues. The CDR3 spells CASSPPTQHTDTQYF. The CDR3 DNA sequence: TGTGCCAGCAGTCCACCTACACAGCACACAGATACGCAGTATTTT.

J is TRBJ1-5 and V is TRBV10-3; D gene unclear. Between the trimmed V and J ends, which lost 7 bases and 6 bases, there was a span of 13 bases. The CDR3 totals 13 residues. Germline V gene data show CDR1 as ENHRY and CDR2 as SYGVKD. CDR3 DNA sequence: TGTGCCATCACCGGACGGGAGGGTCAGCCCCAGCATTTT. This encodes CAITGREGQPQHF.

V is TRBV6-1 and J is TRBJ2-7; 12 bases agree with TRBD2. Germline loops: CDR1 MNHNS, CDR2 SASEGT. The length of the CDR3 is 16 residues. After removal of 4 bases from V and 6 bases from J, the junction contained 10 bases not matched to a gene. The CDR3 DNA reads as TGTGCCAGCAGTGGAACCTGGACTAGCGGGAAGGGCGAGCAGTACTTC. Its protein product is CASSGTWTSGKGEQYF.

CDR3 in amino acids: CASSVDPPGQGGKDTQYF. Here the CDR3 DNA reads TGTGCCAGCAGCGTAGACCCCCCCGGCCAGGGGGGCAAAGATACGCAGTATTTT. The V and J genes are TRBV9 and TRBJ2-3; tentative D call: TRBD1 (7 bases). V was cut by 0 bases and J by 5 bases, with 22 bases left in between. The CDR3 contains 18 residues. Germline assignment: CDR1 SGDLS and CDR2 YYNGEE.

The chain employs TRBV9 and TRBJ2-4; D not resolved. CDR1 SGDLS and CDR2 YYNGEE come from the germline V gene. CDR3 size: 14 residues. Trimming shortened V by 0 bases and J by 3 bases, and 7 bases separated the two germline ends. CDR3 region: CASSVGSDKNIQYF. The CDR3 bases are TGTGCCAGCAGCGTAGGATCGGACAAAAACATTCAGTACTTC.

This sequence joins TRBV12-5 and TRBJ2-7, with D hard to call. V lost 1 base and J 0 bases, leaving 1 base between the germline ends. CDR3 length: 12 amino acids. CDR1 LGHNT and CDR2 FRNRAP come from the germline V gene. The CDR3, as DNA: TGTGCTAGTGGTTTGGACTCCTACGAGCAGTACTTC. This gives the protein CASGLDSYEQYF.

This chain joins TRBV7-3 and TRBJ2-1; D is ambiguous. V lost 3 bases and J 7 bases, leaving 10 bases between the germline ends. CDR3 length equals 13 residues. Germline V gene data show CDR1 as SGHTA and CDR2 as FQGTGA. CDR3 nucleotides: TGTGCCAGCAGCTTCGGCGGTGGGAATGAGCAGTTCTTC. Amino acids: CASSFGGGNEQFF.

On this clone: The same CDR3 can be traced to other DNA sequences in this sample. The chain is built from TRBV7-9 and TRBJ2-4; TRBD1 agrees at 11 bases. CDR1 and CDR2 from the germline V gene are SEHNR and FQNEAQ (reference sequence). J lost 6 bases, V lost 2 bases, and 9 bases had no gene match. This CDR3 is 17 amino acids long. The CDR3 spells CASSLPRTGGEPNIQYF. The CDR3 DNA is TGTGCCAGCAGCTTACCCCGGACAGGGGGCGAACCAAACATTCAGTACTTC.

The rearrangement joins TRBV29-1 to TRBJ1-1, with 8 bases that match TRBD1. The J segment lost 3 bases and the V segment lost 2 bases, leaving 5 bases of the junction unmatched. Germline values: CDR1 SQVTM, CDR2 ANQGSEA. The CDR3 extends over 14 amino acids. CDR3 nucleotides: TGCAGCGTTGAAAAGGACAGGGAGGACACTGAAGCTTTCTTT. This gives the protein CSVEKDREDTEAFF.

The rearrangement joins TRBV9 to TRBJ2-7, with 11 bases matching TRBD2. Trimming cost V 0 bases and J 5 bases; bases outside gene matches: 7. CDR1 is SGDLS, CDR2 YYNGEE, per germline. This CDR3 has 16 amino acids. For the CDR3, the DNA is TGTGCCAGCAGCGTAGACCTGACTAGCGGGGTCAACGAGCAGTACTTC. Amino acid sequence: CASSVDLTSGVNEQYF.

CDR3 loop: CASSEAGGPGEQYF. CDR3 in DNA: TGTGCCAGCAGTGAGGCGGGGGGGCCTGGAGAGCAGTACTTC. The chain combines TRBV25-1 with TRBJ2-7, with 9 bases that match TRBD2. This CDR3 region has 14 residues. After removal of 3 bases from V and 7 bases from J, the junction contained 7 bases not matched to a gene. Germline V gene sequence: CDR1 MGHDK, CDR2 SYGVNS.

The V gene is TRBV6-9, the J gene TRBJ2-7, with a tentative D call TRBD2 (6 bases). CDR3 length: 11 residues. The V gene lost 3 bases and the J gene lost 7 bases, with 7 bases spanning the gap. The V gene's germline CDR1 is MNHGY and CDR2 SVAAGI. CDR3 DNA sequence: TGTGCCAGCAGTTACGGGGGAGAGCAGTACTTC. As protein: CASSYGGEQYF.

The chain uses TRBV2 and TRBJ2-7; D ambiguous. V was trimmed by 1 base and J by 6 bases, leaving 4 bases between them. The CDR3 spans 11 residues. Germline V gives CDR1 SNHLY, CDR2 FYNNEI. The CDR3 DNA reads as TGTGCCAGCAGTGAAGAGGGCGAGCAGTACTTC. This codes for CASSEEGEQYF.

This clone has a single count. The V gene is TRBV7-2, the J gene TRBJ1-1; D is ambiguous. The CDR3 has 13 residues. Trimming pared 5 bases from V and 9 bases from J, leaving 16 bases between. CDR1 SGHTA and CDR2 FQGNSA come from the germline V gene. Written as DNA, the CDR3 is TGTGCCAGCAGCACGGCGCGGGGAGTGAAAGCTTTCTTT. As protein: CASSTARGVKAFF.

The gene calls are TRBV5-1 and TRBJ2-6; possible D gene TRBD1, 5 bases. CDR3 length equals 15 residues. The germline V and J ends were trimmed by 0 bases and 2 bases, with 6 bases remaining between them. Per the germline V gene, CDR1 is SGHRS and CDR2 is YFSETQ. CDR3 residues: CASSLEGAGANVLTF. CDR3 DNA sequence: TGCGCCAGCAGCTTGGAAGGGGCTGGGGCCAACGTCCTGACTTTC.

This sequence joins TRBV6-1 and TRBJ2-7, with unresolved D. V was clipped by 7 bases and J by 2 bases, with 9 bases between them. This CDR3 comprises 12 residues. CDR1 and CDR2 from the germline V gene are MNHNS and SASEGT. For the CDR3, the DNA is TGTGCCAGCACGAGGTTCCCCTACGAGCAGTACTTC. Its translation: CASTRFPYEQYF.

The gene calls are TRBV5-1 and TRBJ2-7; 7 bases fit TRBD1. CDR1 is SGHRS, CDR2 YFSETQ, per germline. CDR3 length: 15 residues. Trimming took 4 bases from V and 3 from J; bases not matched to a gene: 10. This chain's CDR3 is CASSHSGQPLYEQYF. The CDR3 DNA reads TGCGCCAGCAGCCATTCGGGACAGCCACTCTACGAGCAGTACTTC.

Written as DNA, the CDR3 is TGTGCCAGCAGTGCGGACCCACTCAGGGGCAATGAGCAGTTCTTC. Translating gives CASSADPLRGNEQFF. The chain uses TRBV6-1 and TRBJ2-1, with D possibly being TRBD1 (6 bases). Germline CDR1 reads MNHNS; CDR2 reads SASEGT. The CDR3 has 15 amino acids. V gave up 4 bases and J gave up 6 bases, with 16 bases separating them.

The CDR3, as DNA: TGTGCCAGCAGCTTGGTAGGTTACTCCTACGAGCAGTACTTC. Translating gives CASSLVGYSYEQYF. This rearrangement joins TRBV11-2 to TRBJ2-7; no firm D call. The CDR3 has 14 amino acids. The V and J ends lost 3 bases and 0 bases respectively, with 9 bases between them. The germline V gene has CDR1 SGHAT and CDR2 FQNNGV. Together with reference TRBV11-2 and TRBJ2-7, the CDR3 gives the full variable domain: EAGVAQSPRYKIIEKRQSVAFWCNPISGHATLYWYQQILGQGPKLLIQFQNNGVVDDSQLPKDRFSAERLKGVDSTLKIQPAKLEDSAVYLCASSLVGYSYEQYFGPGTRLTVT.

This chain connects TRBV4-1 to TRBJ2-7; a possible D gene is TRBD1 (6 bases). With 0 bases removed from V and 6 bases from J, the gap between germline ends came to 12 bases. Germline V gives CDR1 MGHRA, CDR2 YSYEKL. The CDR3 length is 14 residues. CDR3 in amino acids: CASSQENAGVEQYF. CDR3 DNA sequence: TGCGCCAGCAGCCAAGAAAACGCAGGGGTCGAGCAGTACTTC.

J is TRBJ2-5 and V is TRBV18; 9 nucleotides agree with TRBD2. The DNA end is more similar to TRBJ2-7, so the J call may be wrong. This CDR3 has 17 residues. Looked up from germline, CDR1 is KGHSH and CDR2 is LQKENI. As DNA, the CDR3 is TGTGCCAGCTCACCACCGGCTCTCGCGGGGGGGAGCTACGAGCAGTACTTC. This encodes CASSPPALAGGSYEQYF.